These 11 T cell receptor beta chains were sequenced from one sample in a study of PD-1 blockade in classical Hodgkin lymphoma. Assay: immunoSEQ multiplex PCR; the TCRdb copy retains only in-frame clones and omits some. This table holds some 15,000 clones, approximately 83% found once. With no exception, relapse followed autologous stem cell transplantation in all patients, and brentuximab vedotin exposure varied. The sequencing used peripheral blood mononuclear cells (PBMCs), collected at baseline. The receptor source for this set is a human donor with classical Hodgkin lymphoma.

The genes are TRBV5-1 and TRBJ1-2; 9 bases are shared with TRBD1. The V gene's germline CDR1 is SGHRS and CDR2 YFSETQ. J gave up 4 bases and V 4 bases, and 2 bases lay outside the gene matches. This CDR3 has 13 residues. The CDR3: CASSPTGGYGYTF. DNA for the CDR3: TGCGCCAGCAGCCCGACAGGGGGCTATGGCTACACCTTC.

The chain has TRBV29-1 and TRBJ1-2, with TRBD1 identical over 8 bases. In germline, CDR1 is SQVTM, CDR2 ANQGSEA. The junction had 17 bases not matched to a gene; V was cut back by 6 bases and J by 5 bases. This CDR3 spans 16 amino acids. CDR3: CSVGSRDRHSRYGYTF. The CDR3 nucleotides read TGCAGCGTCGGGTCCCGGGACAGGCATTCCCGATATGGCTACACCTTC.

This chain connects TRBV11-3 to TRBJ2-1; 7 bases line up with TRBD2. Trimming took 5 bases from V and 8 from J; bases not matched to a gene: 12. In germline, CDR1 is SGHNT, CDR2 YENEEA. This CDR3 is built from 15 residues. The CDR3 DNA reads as TGTGCCAGCAGCCGGGGACTACCCCCCGTCGATGAGCAGTTCTTC. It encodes CASSRGLPPVDEQFF.

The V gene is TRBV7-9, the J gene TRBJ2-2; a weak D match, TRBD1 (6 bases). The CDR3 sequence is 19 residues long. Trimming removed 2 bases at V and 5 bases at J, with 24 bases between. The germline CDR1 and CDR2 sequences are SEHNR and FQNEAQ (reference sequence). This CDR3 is CASSLRLSTGGLGTGELFF. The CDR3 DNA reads TGTGCCAGCAGCTTACGCCTGTCGACAGGCGGTCTCGGGACCGGGGAGCTGTTTTTT. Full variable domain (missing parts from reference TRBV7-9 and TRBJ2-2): DTGVSQNPRHKITKRGQNVTFRCDPISEHNRLYWYRQTLGQGPEFLTYFQNEAQLEKSRLLSDRFSAERPKGSFSTLEIQRTEQGDSAMYLCASSLRLSTGGLGTGELFFGEGSRLTVL.

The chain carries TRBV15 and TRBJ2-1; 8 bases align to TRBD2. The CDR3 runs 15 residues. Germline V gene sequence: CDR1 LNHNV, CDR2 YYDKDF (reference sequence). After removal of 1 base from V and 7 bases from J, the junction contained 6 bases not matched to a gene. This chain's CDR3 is CATSRGTSGNNEQFF. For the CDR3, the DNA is TGTGCCACCAGCAGAGGAACTAGCGGAAATAATGAGCAGTTCTTC.

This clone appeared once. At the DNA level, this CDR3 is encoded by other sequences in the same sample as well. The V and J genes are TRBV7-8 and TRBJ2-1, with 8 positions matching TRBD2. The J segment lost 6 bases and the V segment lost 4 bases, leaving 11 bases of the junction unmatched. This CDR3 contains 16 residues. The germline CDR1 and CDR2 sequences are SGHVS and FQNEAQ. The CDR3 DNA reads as TGTGCCAGCAGCTCATCCGGGACTAGGTTCGGCAATGAGCAGTTCTTC. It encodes CASSSSGTRFGNEQFF.

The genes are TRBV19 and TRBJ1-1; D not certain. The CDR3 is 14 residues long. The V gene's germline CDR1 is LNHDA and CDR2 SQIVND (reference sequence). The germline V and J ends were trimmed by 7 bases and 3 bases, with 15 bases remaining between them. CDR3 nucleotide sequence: TGTGCCAGTATTTATAGGGTGGGCGACACTGAAGCTTTCTTT. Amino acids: CASIYRVGDTEAFF.

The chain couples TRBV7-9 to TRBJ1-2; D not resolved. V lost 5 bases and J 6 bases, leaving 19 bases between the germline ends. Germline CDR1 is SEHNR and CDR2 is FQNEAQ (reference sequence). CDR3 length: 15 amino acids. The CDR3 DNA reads TGTGCCAGCAGCCCCCGATTGAAGCCAGTAGATGGCTACACCTTC. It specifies CASSPRLKPVDGYTF.

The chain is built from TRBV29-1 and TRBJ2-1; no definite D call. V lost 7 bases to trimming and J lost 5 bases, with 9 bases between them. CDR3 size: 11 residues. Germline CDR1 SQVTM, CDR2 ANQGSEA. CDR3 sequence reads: CSAPHNNEQFF. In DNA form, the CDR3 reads TGCAGCGCGCCCCATAACAATGAGCAGTTCTTC.

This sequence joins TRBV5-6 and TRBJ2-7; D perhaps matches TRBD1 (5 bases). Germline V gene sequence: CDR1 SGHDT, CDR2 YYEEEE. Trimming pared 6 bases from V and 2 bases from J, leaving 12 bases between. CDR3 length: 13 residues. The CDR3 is CASTLRQTYEQYF. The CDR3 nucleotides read TGTGCCAGCACCCTAAGACAGACCTACGAGCAGTACTTC.

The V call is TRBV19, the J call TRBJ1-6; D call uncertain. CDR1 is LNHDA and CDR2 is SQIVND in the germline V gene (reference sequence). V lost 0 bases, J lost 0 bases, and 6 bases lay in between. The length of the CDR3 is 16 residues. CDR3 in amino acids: CASSIEYSSYNSPLHF. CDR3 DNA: TGTGCCAGTAGTATAGAATATAGCTCCTATAATTCACCCCTCCACTTT.